This TCR beta chain was documented in a study of radiotherapy plus CTLA-4 blockade in lung cancer. Study-wide background: Objective responses were seen in around 18% of patients, disease control in less than 40%.

The method was immunoSEQ multiplex PCR; TCRdb's version includes in-frame clones alone and lacks a portion of them. The sample has 70,000 to 90,000 clones; roughly 80% are singletons. Per germline, CDR1 GTSNPN and CDR2 SVGIG (reference sequence). The ends were cut back, 0 bases at V and 8 bases at J, with 11 bases in the middle. The CDR3 is 13 residues long. Those with chemo-refractory metastatic non-small-cell lung cancer were treated with focal radiation combined with CTLA-4 blockade using ipilimumab. This clone appeared once. What it recognizes is unknown. This same CDR3 is encoded by further DNA sequences in the sample. Findings of the study overall: Expansion in blood of tumor-derived TCR clones was seen after radiotherapy plus ipilimumab. The authors reported that early blood T cell clone dynamics, with interferon-beta, best predicted response.

The origin of this receptor is a human donor with non-small cell lung cancer who had stable disease on radiotherapy plus ipilimumab. Sequenced material: peripheral blood, taken from a patient treated with radiotherapy plus ipilimumab. This chain uses TRBV30 with TRBJ2-1; possible D gene TRBD1, 6 bases. CDR3 nucleotide sequence: TGTGCCTGGAGTGTACGTGGGGGCGATGAGCAGTTCTTC. This gives the protein CAWSVRGGDEQFF.